This paragraph covers one TCR beta chain sequence. Study members were between roughly 18 and 89 years old and lived in some 26 US regions. The method was immunoSEQ multiplex PCR; TCRdb's version includes in-frame clones alone and lacks a portion of them. The sample includes some 200,000 clones, 80% to 90% of them seen just once. The entry originates in a study of blood T cell repertoires in COVID-19. With V trimmed by 5 bases and J by 6 bases, 6 bases remained unmatched. The germline CDR1 and CDR2 sequences are MNHEY and SVGAGI. The CDR3 loop spans 14 amino acids. V gene TRBV6-5 combines with J gene TRBJ2-3; 9 bases line up with TRBD1. Sequences were obtained from PBMCs or T cells enriched from blood (not recorded which). The clonotype originates from a woman under 30 in a cohort exposed to, infected with or recovered from COVID-19 (not recorded which). CDR3 bases: TGTGCCAGCAGTCCCGGGACAGGGACCGATACGCAGTATTTT. Its protein is CASSPGTGTDTQYF.